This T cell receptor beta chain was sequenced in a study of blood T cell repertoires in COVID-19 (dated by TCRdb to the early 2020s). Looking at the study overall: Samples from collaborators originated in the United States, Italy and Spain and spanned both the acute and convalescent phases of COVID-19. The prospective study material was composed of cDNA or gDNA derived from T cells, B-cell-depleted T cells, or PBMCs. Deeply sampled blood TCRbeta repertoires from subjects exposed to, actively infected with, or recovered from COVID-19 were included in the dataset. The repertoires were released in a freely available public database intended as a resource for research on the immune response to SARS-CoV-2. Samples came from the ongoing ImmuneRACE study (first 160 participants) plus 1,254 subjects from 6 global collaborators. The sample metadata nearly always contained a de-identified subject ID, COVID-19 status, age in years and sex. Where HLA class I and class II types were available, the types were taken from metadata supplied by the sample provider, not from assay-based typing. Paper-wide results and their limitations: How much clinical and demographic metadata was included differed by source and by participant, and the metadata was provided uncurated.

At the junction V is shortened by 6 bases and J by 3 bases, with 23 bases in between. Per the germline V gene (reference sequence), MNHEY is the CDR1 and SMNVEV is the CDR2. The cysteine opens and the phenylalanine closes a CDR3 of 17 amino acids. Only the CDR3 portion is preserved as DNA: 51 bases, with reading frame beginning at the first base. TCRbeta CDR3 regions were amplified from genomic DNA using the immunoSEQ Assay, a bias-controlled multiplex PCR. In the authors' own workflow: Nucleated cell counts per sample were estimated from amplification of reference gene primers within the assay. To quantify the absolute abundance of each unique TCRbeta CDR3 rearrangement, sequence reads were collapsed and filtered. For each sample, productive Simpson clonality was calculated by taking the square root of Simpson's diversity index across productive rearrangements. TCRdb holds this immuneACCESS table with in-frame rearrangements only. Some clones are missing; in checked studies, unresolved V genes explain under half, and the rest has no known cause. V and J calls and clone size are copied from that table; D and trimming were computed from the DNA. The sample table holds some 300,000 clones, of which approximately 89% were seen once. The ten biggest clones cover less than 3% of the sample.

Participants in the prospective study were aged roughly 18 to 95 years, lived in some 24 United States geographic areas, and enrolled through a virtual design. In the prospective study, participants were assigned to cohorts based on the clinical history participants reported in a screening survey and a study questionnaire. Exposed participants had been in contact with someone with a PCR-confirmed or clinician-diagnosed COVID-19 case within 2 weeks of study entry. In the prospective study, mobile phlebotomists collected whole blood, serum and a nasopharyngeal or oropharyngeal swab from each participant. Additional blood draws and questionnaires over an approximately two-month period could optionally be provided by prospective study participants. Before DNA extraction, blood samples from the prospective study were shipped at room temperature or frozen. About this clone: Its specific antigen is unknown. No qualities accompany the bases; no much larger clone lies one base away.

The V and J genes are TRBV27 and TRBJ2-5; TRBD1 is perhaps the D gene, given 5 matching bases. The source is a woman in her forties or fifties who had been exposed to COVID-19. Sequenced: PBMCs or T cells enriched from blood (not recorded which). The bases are TGTGCCAGCAGGAGACAGCCAAACTCCAGGGTAAAAGAGACCCAGTACTTC. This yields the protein CASRRQPNSRVKETQYF.